The TCR beta chain under discussion was sequenced for a study of cytomegalovirus exposure and HLA in healthy donors. Study at large: The same platform was used for the 130 or so validation repertoires as for the approximately 610 first-cohort repertoires, as reported in a later analysis.

The CDR3 totals 12 residues. Looked up from germline, CDR1 is PRHDT and CDR2 is FYEKMQ (reference sequence). The V gene lost 3 bases and the J gene lost 6 bases, with 8 bases spanning the gap. The method was immunoSEQ multiplex PCR; TCRdb's version includes in-frame clones alone and lacks a portion of them. The table lists 260,000 or so clones, approximately 87% of them singletons. Study observations and caveats: Diagnosis of cytomegalovirus status made by the classifier reportedly showed high specificity and sensitivity. Investigators reported some 150 TCR beta chains as tied to cytomegalovirus. Despite most TCR sequences being rare, some public TCRs occurred in many donors.

Points on this clone: No antigen is known for it.

Sequenced sample: PBMCs. The TCR sequence derives from a young man in good health and CMV-seronegative. The chain joins TRBV13 to TRBJ1-1; no reliable D call. The CDR3, as DNA: TGTGCCAGCAGCTTGCGGGATCCTGAAGCTTTCTTT. Its protein product is CASSLRDPEAFF. Drawing the rest from reference TRBV13 and TRBJ1-1, the complete variable domain is AAGVIQSPRHLIKEKRETATLKCYPIPRHDTVYWYQQGPGQDPQFLISFYEKMQSDKGSIPDRFSAQQFSDYHSELNMSSLELGDSALYFCASSLRDPEAFFGQGTRLTVV.